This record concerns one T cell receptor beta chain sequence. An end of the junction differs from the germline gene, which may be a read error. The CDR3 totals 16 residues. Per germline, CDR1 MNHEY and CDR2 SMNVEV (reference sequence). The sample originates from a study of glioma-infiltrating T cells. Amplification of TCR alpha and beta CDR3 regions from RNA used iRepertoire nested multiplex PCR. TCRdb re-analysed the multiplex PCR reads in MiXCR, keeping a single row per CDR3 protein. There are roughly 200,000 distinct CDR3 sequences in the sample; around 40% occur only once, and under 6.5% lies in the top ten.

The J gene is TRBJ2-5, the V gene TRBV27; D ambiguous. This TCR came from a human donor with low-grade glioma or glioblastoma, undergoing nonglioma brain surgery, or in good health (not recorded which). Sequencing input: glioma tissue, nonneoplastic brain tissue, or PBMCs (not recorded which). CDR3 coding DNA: TGTGCCGGCAGTTTATTCTCTGGCAAGGATGGAGAGACACAGTACTTC. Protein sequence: CAGSLFSGKDGETQYF.